The 4 T cell receptor beta chains below come from one sample, sequenced in a study of blood T cell repertoires in COVID-19 (TCRdb year 2020). Libraries were constructed by the immunoSEQ multiplex PCR assay. The clones in this table, taken by TCRdb from immuneACCESS, are in-frame only. Not every clone is retained; where verified, under half of the shortfall comes from an unresolved V gene, and the cause of the rest is unknown. Across this sample there are roughly 230,000 clones, with over 70% seen only once. The top ten constitute 7.9% of the sample. The source material was peripheral blood. These receptors were collected from a woman aged 80 or older with acute or convalescent COVID-19.

There are a few counts of this clone. The chain uses TRBV14 and TRBJ2-1; TRBD1 aligns across 7 bases. The germline gives CDR1 SGHDN, CDR2 FVKESK. J was trimmed by 4 bases and V by 2 bases; bases with no gene match: 5. The CDR3 is made up of 15 amino acids. The CDR3 nucleotides read TGTGCCAGCAGCCAATGGGACAGCGCTTACAATGAGCAGTTCTTC. Its protein product is CASSQWDSAYNEQFF. Together with reference TRBV14 and TRBJ2-1, the CDR3 gives the full variable domain: EAGVTQFPSHSVIEKGQTVTLRCDPISGHDNLYWYRRVMGKEIKFLLHFVKESKQDESGMPNNRFLAERTGGTYSTLKVQPAELEDSGVYFCASSQWDSAYNEQFFGPGTRLTVL.

The rearrangement joins TRBV12-3 or TRBV12-4 to TRBJ1-2, with a tentative D call TRBD1 (6 bases). The CDR3 is made up of 12 amino acids. Trimming left V 6 bases short and J 8 bases short, with 13 bases between. In nucleotides, the CDR3 is TGTGCCAGCAGCCCTACAGGGAGCGGCTACACCTTC. Protein product: CASSPTGSGYTF.

The rearrangement joins TRBV6-5 to TRBJ2-7; 7 nucleotides line up with TRBD1. The CDR3 totals 15 residues. The trim removed 5 bases at V and 4 bases at J, leaving 11 bases unmatched. Germline-derived CDR1 and CDR2 are MNHEY and SVGAGI. CDR3 bases: TGTGCCAGCAGTCTCGCCGGGACAGCAAAGTACGAGCAGTACTTC. Its translation is CASSLAGTAKYEQYF.

The CDR3, as DNA: TGTGCCAGCAGCTCCAGGGTCAGCAATCAGCCCCAGCATTTT. This sequence encodes CASSSRVSNQPQHF. The chain recombines TRBV7-8 with TRBJ1-5; perhaps TRBD1 as D (5 bases). V was clipped by 4 bases and J by 1 base, with 8 bases between them. The CDR3 is made up of 14 amino acids. The germline CDR1 and CDR2 sequences are SGHVS and FQNEAQ.